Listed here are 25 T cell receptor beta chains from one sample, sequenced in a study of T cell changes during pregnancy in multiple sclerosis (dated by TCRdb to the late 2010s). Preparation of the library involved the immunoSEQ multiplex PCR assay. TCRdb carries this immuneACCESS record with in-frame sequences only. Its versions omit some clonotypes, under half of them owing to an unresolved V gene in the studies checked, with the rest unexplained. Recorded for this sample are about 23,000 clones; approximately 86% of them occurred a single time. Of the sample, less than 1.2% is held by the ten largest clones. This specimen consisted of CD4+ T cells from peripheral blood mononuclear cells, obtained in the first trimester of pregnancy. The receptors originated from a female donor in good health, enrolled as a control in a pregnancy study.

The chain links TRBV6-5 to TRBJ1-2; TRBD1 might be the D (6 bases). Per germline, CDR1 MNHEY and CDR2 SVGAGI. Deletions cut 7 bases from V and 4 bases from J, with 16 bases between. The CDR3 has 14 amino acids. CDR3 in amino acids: CASTLGASSYGYTF. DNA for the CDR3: TGTGCCAGCACCTTGGGGGCTTCTAGCTATGGCTACACCTTC.

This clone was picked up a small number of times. CDR3 sequence reads: CASRETGTEAFF. The CDR3, as DNA: TGTGCCAGTAGGGAGACAGGGACTGAAGCTTTCTTT. The J gene is TRBJ1-1, the V gene TRBV19; 7 nucleotides agree with TRBD1. Germline loops: CDR1 LNHDA, CDR2 SQIVND (reference sequence). The CDR3 is 12 residues long. The J segment lost 5 bases and the V segment lost 6 bases, leaving 3 bases of the junction unmatched.

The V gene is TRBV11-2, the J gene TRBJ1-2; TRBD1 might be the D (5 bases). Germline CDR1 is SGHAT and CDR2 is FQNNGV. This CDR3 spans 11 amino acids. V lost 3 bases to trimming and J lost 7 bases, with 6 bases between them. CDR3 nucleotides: TGTGCCAGCAGCTTTAGGGGTGGCTACACCTTC. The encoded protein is CASSFRGGYTF.

This chain's CDR3 is CASSSHTYTEAFF. The CDR3 DNA reads as TGTGCCAGCAGCTCGCACACCTACACTGAAGCTTTCTTT. V and J are TRBV7-9 and TRBJ1-1; D remains ambiguous. Trimming took off 4 bases at V and 3 bases at J, with 9 bases between the two ends. The germline gives CDR1 SEHNR, CDR2 FQNEAQ (reference sequence). The CDR3 consists of 13 residues.

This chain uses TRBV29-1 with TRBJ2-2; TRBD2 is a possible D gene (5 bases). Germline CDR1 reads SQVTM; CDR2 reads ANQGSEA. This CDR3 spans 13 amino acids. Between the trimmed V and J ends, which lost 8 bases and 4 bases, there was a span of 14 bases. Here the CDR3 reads CSSRDSSTGELFF. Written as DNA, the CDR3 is TGCAGCTCCCGGGATTCCTCCACCGGGGAGCTGTTTTTT.

CDR3 sequence: CASSSMGRGGSGTEAFF. In DNA form, the CDR3 reads TGTGCCAGCAGCTCCATGGGGCGAGGGGGCTCGGGGACTGAAGCTTTCTTT. The J gene is TRBJ1-1, the V gene TRBV11-2, with 7 nucleotides matching TRBD1. CDR1 SGHAT and CDR2 FQNNGV come from the germline V gene. Trimming at V came to 4 bases and at J to 5 bases, leaving 16 bases not matched to a gene. The CDR3 is 17 amino acids.

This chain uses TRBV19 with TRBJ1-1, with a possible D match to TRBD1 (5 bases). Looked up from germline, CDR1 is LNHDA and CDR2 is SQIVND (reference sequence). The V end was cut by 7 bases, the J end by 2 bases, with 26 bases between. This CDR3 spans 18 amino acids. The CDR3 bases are TGTGCCAGTACTCACCTTTTTTTCGCGGCAGGGTCTAACACTGAAGCTTTCTTT. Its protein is CASTHLFFAAGSNTEAFF.

The CDR3 reads CATSSEGASTDTQYF. The CDR3 nucleotides read TGTGCCACCAGCTCTGAGGGGGCTAGCACAGATACGCAGTATTTT. This rearrangement joins TRBV15 to TRBJ2-3, with 7 bases fitting TRBD1. From germline, CDR1 is LNHNV and CDR2 YYDKDF (reference sequence). Trimming removed 5 bases from V and 0 bases from J; junction bases left unmatched: 5. The CDR3 is 15 residues long.

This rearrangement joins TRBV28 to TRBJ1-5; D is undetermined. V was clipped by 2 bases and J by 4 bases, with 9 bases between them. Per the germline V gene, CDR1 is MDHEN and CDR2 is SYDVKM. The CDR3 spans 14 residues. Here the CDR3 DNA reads TGTGCCAGCAGTTTAGATGGGCAGAATCAGCCCCAGCATTTT. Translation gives CASSLDGQNQPQHF.

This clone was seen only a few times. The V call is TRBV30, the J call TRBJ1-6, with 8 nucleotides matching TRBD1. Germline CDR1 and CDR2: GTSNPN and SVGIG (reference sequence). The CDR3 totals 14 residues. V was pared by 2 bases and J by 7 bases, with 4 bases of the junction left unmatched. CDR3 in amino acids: CAWSSDRDNSPLHF. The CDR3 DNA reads TGTGCCTGGAGTTCGGACAGGGACAATTCACCCCTCCACTTT.

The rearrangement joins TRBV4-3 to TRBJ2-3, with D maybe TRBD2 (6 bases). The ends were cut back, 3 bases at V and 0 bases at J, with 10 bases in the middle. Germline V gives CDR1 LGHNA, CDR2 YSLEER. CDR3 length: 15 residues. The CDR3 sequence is CASSQDGTSTDTQYF. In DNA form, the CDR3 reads TGCGCCAGCAGCCAGGACGGGACTAGCACAGATACGCAGTATTTT.

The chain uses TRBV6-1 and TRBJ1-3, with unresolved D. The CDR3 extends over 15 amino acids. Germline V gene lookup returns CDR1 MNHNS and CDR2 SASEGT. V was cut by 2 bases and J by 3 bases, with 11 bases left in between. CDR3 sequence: CASSESSGGGNTIYF. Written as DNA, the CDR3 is TGTGCCAGCAGTGAAAGTTCCGGCGGTGGAAACACCATATATTTT.

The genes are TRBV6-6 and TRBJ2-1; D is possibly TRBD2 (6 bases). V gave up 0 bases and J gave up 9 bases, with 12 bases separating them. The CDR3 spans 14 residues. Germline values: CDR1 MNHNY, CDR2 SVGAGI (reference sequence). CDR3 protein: CASSYSEGPREQFF. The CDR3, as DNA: TGTGCCAGCAGTTACTCGGAGGGACCCCGTGAGCAGTTCTTC.

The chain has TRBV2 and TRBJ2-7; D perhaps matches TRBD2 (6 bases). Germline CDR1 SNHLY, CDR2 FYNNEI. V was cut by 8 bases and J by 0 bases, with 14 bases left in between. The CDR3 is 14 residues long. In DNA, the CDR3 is TGTGCCAGCCTCAGTGGGGGGAGCTCCTACGAGCAGTACTTC. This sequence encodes CASLSGGSSYEQYF.

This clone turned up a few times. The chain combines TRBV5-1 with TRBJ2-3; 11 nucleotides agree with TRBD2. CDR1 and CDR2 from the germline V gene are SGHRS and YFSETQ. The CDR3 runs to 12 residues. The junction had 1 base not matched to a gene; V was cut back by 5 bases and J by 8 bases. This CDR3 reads CASRTSGITQYF. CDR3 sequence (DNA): TGCGCCAGCAGGACTAGCGGGATTACGCAGTATTTT.

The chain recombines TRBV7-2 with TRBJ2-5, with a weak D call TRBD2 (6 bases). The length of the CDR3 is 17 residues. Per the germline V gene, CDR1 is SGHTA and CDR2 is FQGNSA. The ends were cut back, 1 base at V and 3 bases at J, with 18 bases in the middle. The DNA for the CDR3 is TGTGCCAGCAGCTTAGGGGTCGGGGGTCCCTTAAAAGAGACCCAGTACTTC. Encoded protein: CASSLGVGGPLKETQYF.

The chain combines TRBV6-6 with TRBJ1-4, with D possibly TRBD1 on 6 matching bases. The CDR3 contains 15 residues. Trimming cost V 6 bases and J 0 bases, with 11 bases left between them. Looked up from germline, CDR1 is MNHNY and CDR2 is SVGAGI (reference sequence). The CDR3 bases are TGTGCCAGCAGCCGGACAGACGCAACTAATGAAAAACTGTTTTTT. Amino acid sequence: CASSRTDATNEKLFF.

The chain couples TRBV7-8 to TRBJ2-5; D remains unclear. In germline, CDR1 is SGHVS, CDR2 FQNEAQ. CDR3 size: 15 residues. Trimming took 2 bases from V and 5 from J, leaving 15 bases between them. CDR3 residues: CASSLPLVINETQYF. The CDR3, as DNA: TGTGCCAGCAGCTTACCGTTAGTAATCAACGAGACCCAGTACTTC.

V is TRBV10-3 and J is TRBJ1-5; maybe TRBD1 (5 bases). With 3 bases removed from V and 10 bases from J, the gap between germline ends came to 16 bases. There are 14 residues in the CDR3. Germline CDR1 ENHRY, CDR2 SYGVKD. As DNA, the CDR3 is TGTGCCATCAGTGACAGGGACTCCTCGAATCCCCAGCATTTT. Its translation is CAISDRDSSNPQHF.

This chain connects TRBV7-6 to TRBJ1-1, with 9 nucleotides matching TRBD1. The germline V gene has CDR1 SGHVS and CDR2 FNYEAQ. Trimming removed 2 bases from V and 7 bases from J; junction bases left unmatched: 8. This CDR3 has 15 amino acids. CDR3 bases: TGTGCCAGCAGCTTAAGAGGACAGGGGCTCATTGAAGCTTTCTTT. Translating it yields CASSLRGQGLIEAFF.

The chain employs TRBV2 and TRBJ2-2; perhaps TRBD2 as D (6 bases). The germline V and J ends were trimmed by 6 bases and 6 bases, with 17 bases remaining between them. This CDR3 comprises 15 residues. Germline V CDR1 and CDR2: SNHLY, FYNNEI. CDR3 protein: CASRSNQGGAGELFF. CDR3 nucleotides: TGTGCCAGCAGATCCAACCAGGGCGGGGCCGGGGAGCTGTTTTTT.

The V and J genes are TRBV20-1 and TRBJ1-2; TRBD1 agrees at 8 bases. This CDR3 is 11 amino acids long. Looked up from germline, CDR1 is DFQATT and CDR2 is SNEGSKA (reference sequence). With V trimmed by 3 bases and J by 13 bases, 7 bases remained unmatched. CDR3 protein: CSARAGQGFTF. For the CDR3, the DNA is TGCAGTGCTAGGGCCGGACAGGGATTCACCTTC.

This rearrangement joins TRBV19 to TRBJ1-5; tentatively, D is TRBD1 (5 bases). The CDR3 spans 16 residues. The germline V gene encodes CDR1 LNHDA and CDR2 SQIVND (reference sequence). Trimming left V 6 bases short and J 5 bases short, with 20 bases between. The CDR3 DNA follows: TGTGCCAGTAGCCAGGACCCAGGGATCGGCCATCAGCCCCAGCATTTT. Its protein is CASSQDPGIGHQPQHF.

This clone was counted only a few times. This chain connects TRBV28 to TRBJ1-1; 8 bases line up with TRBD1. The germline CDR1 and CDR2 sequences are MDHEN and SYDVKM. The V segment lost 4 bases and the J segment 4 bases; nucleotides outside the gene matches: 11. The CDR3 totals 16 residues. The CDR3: CASSSSAGGAGTEAFF. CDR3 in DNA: TGTGCCAGCAGTTCCTCGGCAGGGGGCGCGGGCACTGAAGCTTTCTTT.

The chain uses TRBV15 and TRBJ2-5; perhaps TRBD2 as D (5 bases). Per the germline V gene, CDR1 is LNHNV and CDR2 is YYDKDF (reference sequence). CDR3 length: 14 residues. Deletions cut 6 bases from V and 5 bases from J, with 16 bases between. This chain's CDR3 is CATRESGNGETQYF. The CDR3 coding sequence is TGTGCCACCAGGGAATCGGGGAACGGGGAGACCCAGTACTTC.